What follows is one TCR beta chain and its context. The entry originates in a study of patients and donors after allogeneic stem cell transplantation. MiXCR, run by TCRdb on the RT-PCR reads, gives a single entry per CDR3 protein. In the table there are 800,000 to 1,000,000 distinct CDR3 sequences, approximately 19% of which are singletons. This TCR derives from a human donor who was either an allogeneic HSCT recipient or a stem cell or donor lymphocyte infusion donor (not recorded which). It is not recorded whose cells these are; they may come from a transplant donor. The sample taken for sequencing was blood, either unsorted or a sorted T cell fraction (not recorded which).

CDR3 region: CASSEEAAGSNQPQHF. Written as DNA, the CDR3 is TGTGCCAGCAGTGAAGAGGCGGCGGGTAGCAATCAGCCCCAGCATTTT. The chain couples TRBV2 to TRBJ1-5; no clear D gene. The CDR3 has 16 residues. V was pared by 1 base and J by 0 bases, with 10 bases between. Germline assignment: CDR1 SNHLY and CDR2 FYNNEI.